Listed below are T cell receptor beta chains from one sample, sequenced in a study of control samples from healthy donors and cancer patients. Measured with immunoSEQ multiplex PCR; TCRdb has only the in-frame clones, and not every one. This table has 130,000 to 150,000 clones, roughly 92% appearing once. The sample consisted of blood. The receptors stem from a man aged 25 to 45 in good health. Each CDR3 is given with its conserved first and last residue. The order of the fields is D gene, clone size, V gene, J gene, CDR3 DNA, CDR3 protein. The D gene is left open where the match is weak. Clone size, where shown, is once, few, many, or a class for clones that have expanded.

>.|.|TRBV27|TRBJ2-7
TGTGCCAGCAGTTTGGCGGGCCCCTACGAGCAGTACTTC
CASSLAGPYEQYF
>.|.|TRBV5-4|TRBJ2-3
TGTGCCAGCAGCTTGGGCGGAACTAGCACAGATACGCAGTATTTT
CASSLGGTSTDTQYF
>.|.|TRBV10-2|TRBJ2-3
TGCGCCAGCAGTGCGTACAGGGAGGGCACAGATACGCAGTATTTT
CASSAYREGTDTQYF
>TRBD1|.|TRBV30|TRBJ2-2
TGTGCCTGGACACAGGGGTTCGCCGGGGAGCTGTTTTTT
CAWTQGFAGELFF
>TRBD2|.|TRBV10-2|TRBJ2-3
TGCGCCAGCAACCCCGCTAGCGGACTTAGCACAGATACGCAGTATTTT
CASNPASGLSTDTQYF
>TRBD1|.|TRBV28|TRBJ1-4
TGTGCCAGCAGGTTGCGAATAGGGACAGGGGATGAAAAACTGTTTTTT
CASRLRIGTGDEKLFF
>.|.|TRBV4-3|TRBJ1-1
TGCGCCAGCAGCCAACAGGATAACACTGAAGCTTTCTTT
CASSQQDNTEAFF
>.|.|TRBV2|TRBJ2-7
TGTGCCAGCAGTGAGTTTCAGGGAGGCTACGAGCAGTACTTC
CASSEFQGGYEQYF
>TRBD2|.|TRBV18|TRBJ2-1
TGTGCCAGCTCCCCGGGGCTAGCGGGAGGGCCCGGGAATGAGCAGTTCTTC
CASSPGLAGGPGNEQFF
>.|.|TRBV30|TRBJ1-1
TGTGCCTGGAGTGTTAGAGACACTGAAGCTTTCTTT
CAWSVRDTEAFF
>.|.|TRBV7-7|TRBJ2-7
TGTGCTAGCAGCTTAACCAACAGGGGACTTAGCTCCTACGAGCAGTACTTC
CASSLTNRGLSSYEQYF
>.|.|TRBV6-5|TRBJ1-1
TGTGCCAGTCCGGGACGGAACACTGAAGCTTTCTTT
CASPGRNTEAFF
>.|.|TRBV28|TRBJ2-1
TGTGCCAGCAGTTTCACGGGAGCCTACAATGAGCAGTTCTTC
CASSFTGAYNEQFF
>TRBD1|once|TRBV28|TRBJ1-1
TGTGCCAGCAGTCCGCCCAGACAGGGCGCGAACACTGAAGCTTTCTTT
CASSPPRQGANTEAFF
>.|.|TRBV29-1|TRBJ2-7
TGCAGCGTTGAGTCGGGGACCCACTACGAGCAGTACTTC
CSVESGTHYEQYF
>.|once|TRBV2|TRBJ1-1
TGTGCCAGCACCTCTCGTACAGGGAACACTGAAGCTTTCTTT
CASTSRTGNTEAFF
>.|.|TRBV27|TRBJ2-2
TGTGCCAGCAGTTTCGTGGGCACCGGGGAGCTGTTTTTT
CASSFVGTGELFF
>TRBD2|.|TRBV4-2|TRBJ2-3
TGTGCCAGCAGCCAAGATTTAGCGGGAGGGCCGGGCACAGATACGCAGTATTTT
CASSQDLAGGPGTDTQYF
>.|.|TRBV7-2|TRBJ1-2
TGTGCCAGCAGCTTAGTCTATGAGGGTCTAGGCTACACCTTC
CASSLVYEGLGYTF
>.|once|TRBV5-6|TRBJ2-3
TGTGCCAGCAGCTTGGCCCTTACGCAGTATTTT
CASSLALTQYF
>.|.|TRBV5-1|TRBJ1-2
TGCGCCAGCAGCTTGTCCTGGAGGCTTGGCTACACCTTC
CASSLSWRLGYTF
>.|.|TRBV5-4|TRBJ2-1
TGTGCCAGCAGCCCCCCTGGTAATGAGCAGTTCTTC
CASSPPGNEQFF
>.|.|TRBV7-9|TRBJ2-6
TGTGCCAGCATAATCGACTCTGGGGCCAACGTCCTGACTTTC
CASIIDSGANVLTF
>.|.|TRBV6-5|TRBJ2-7
TGTGCCAGTCGTAGGGGGGGGTACGAGCAGTACTTC
CASRRGGYEQYF
>.|.|TRBV29-1|TRBJ1-3
TGCAGCGTTTCAGGGAGTAGTGGAAACACCATATATTTT
CSVSGSSGNTIYF
>.|.|TRBV16|TRBJ2-1
TGTGCCAGCAGCCAATCGGCAGGGACGGGGCAGTTCTTC
CASSQSAGTGQFF
>.|.|TRBV29-1|TRBJ2-1
TGCAGCGTTGAAGGCCAGCGGAGCTCCTACAATGAGCAGTTCTTC
CSVEGQRSSYNEQFF
>.|.|TRBV5-6|TRBJ1-5
TGTGCCAGCAGCCTAACATATGGAAATCAGCCCCAGCATTTT
CASSLTYGNQPQHF
>TRBD2|.|TRBV2|TRBJ2-3
TGTGCCAGCGGTGGGACTAGCGGAACAGATACGCAGTATTTT
CASGGTSGTDTQYF
>TRBD1|.|TRBV5-8|TRBJ2-7
TGTGCCAGCAGAAAGACAGGGGCTCTGAACGAGCAGTACTTC
CASRKTGALNEQYF
>.|.|TRBV28|TRBJ1-5
TGTGCCAGCGAGGCAGTAACTAGCTGGGGCAATCAGCCCCAGCATTTT
CASEAVTSWGNQPQHF
>.|.|TRBV27|TRBJ1-6
TGTGCCAGCAGTTTTTCTTTAGGCTTCCCCCGGTTGGGTTCACCCCTCCACTTT
CASSFSLGFPRLGSPLHF
>TRBD2|.|TRBV5-6|TRBJ2-1
TGTGCCAGCAGCTTGGGGACTAGCGGGATCCCTTACAATGAGCAGTTCTTC
CASSLGTSGIPYNEQFF
>.|.|TRBV6-5|TRBJ2-2
TGTGCCAGCAGTTACTCCCCTGCGAACACCGGGGAGCTGTTTTTT
CASSYSPANTGELFF
>.|.|TRBV28|TRBJ2-7
TGTGCCAGCACCTTTGTTAGTTTGGGGGGAGTCTGGTACTTC
CASTFVSLGGVWYF
>TRBD2|.|TRBV7-9|TRBJ2-7
TGTGCCAGCAGCTTAGTTTTGTGGACTAGCGGCTACGAGCAGTACTTC
CASSLVLWTSGYEQYF
>TRBD1|.|TRBV4-3|TRBJ1-4
TGCGCCAGCAGCCAACAGGGGGCCCCTAATGAAAAACTGTTTTTT
CASSQQGAPNEKLFF
>.|.|TRBV30|TRBJ2-5
TGTGCCTGGAGCTACTCGCGGGCGGAGACCCAGTACTTC
CAWSYSRAETQYF
>.|.|TRBV24-1|TRBJ2-3
TGTGCCACCAGTGACCGCGGAGCGTCGGCAGATACGCAGTATTTT
CATSDRGASADTQYF
>TRBD1|.|TRBV28|TRBJ2-2
TGTGCCAGCAGAGACGGACAGGGCGGGGAGCTGTTTTTT
CASRDGQGGELFF
>TRBD2|.|TRBV27|TRBJ2-1
TGTGCCAGCAGGACTAGCGGGAGTTATGAGCAGTTCTTC
CASRTSGSYEQFF
>.|.|TRBV12-3/TRBV12-4|TRBJ2-5
TGTGCCAGCAGTTTTTCGACCCTGGAGGCCCAGTACTTC
CASSFSTLEAQYF
>.|.|TRBV5-4|TRBJ2-7
TGTGCCAGCAGCTCTGATGAACCGGGCCTGGAGAGTTTC
CASSSDEPGLESF
>TRBD1|.|TRBV14|TRBJ1-1
TGTGCCAGCAGCCCCCACCCAGGGGGCAGAATGCGGGACACTGAAGCTTTCTTT
CASSPHPGGRMRDTEAFF
>.|.|TRBV6-5|TRBJ1-4
TGTGCCACCGATGCGGGGGGGTATGCCTCTGGGAAACTGTTTTTT
CATDAGGYASGKLFF
>TRBD1|once|TRBV28|TRBJ1-2
TGTGCCAGCAGTTTGATTTTCTTCGGGACAGGGGGCTCTAACTATGGCTACACCTTC
CASSLIFFGTGGSNYGYTF
>.|few|TRBV2|TRBJ2-7
TGTGCCAGCAGGGACTCTATCGGCGAGCAGTACTTC
CASRDSIGEQYF
>.|.|TRBV7-9|TRBJ1-1
TGTGCCAGCAGCCCAGTGACAGGAGCTAACACTGAAGCTTTCTTT
CASSPVTGANTEAFF